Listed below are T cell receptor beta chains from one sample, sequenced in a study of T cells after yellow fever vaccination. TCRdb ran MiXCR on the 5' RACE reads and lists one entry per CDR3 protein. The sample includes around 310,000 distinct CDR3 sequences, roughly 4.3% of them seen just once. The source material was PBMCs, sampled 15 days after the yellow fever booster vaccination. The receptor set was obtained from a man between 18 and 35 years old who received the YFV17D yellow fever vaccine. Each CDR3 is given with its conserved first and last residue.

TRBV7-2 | CASSFDRGQYEQYF
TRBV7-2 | CASSVHREVQETQYF
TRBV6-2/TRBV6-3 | CASRELAGKTTDTQYF
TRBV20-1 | CSASSGQGNSPLHF
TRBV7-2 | CASSLGWGRTYNEQFF
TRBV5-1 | CASSVRDRGLNEQFF
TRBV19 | CASTPGTAIGETQYF
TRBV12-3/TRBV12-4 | CASSLNFRFVGTSPADTQYF
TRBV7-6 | CASSTTGTRNTGELFF
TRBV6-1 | CASSRDRDQETQYF
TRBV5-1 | CASSSDSTGYNEQFF
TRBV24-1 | CATSDGRLDRGPDTQYF
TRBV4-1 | CASSPGPDETQYF
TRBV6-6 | CASSYIAGVPDTQYF